Below, 3 T cell receptor beta chains from the same sample are listed, as sequenced in a study of T cell responses to AZD1222 COVID-19 vaccine. Assay used: immunoSEQ multiplex PCR; TCRdb lists only in-frame clones, some missing. The repertoire holds about 94,000 clones, about 88% seen once, with 10% to 15% in the top ten. The source was peripheral blood, collected on day 0 of AZD1222 vaccination. These receptors were collected from an adult in good health.

In its sample, this clone was seen once. The rearrangement joins TRBV4-2 to TRBJ1-1; D is undetermined. Trimming stripped 2 bases from V and 0 bases from J, with 10 bases between. The CDR3 spans 15 residues. Germline lookup yields CDR1 LGHNA and CDR2 YNFKEQ. The CDR3 spells CASSQPDAMNTEAFF. CDR3 nucleotide sequence: TGTGCCAGCAGCCAACCCGACGCCATGAACACTGAAGCTTTCTTT.

V is TRBV4-1 and J is TRBJ1-6; 9 bases agree with TRBD1. The trim removed 0 bases at V and 8 bases at J, leaving 14 bases unmatched. Germline lookup yields CDR1 MGHRA and CDR2 YSYEKL. The CDR3 contains 19 residues. In DNA form, the CDR3 reads TGCGCCAGCAGCCAAGACCCGTCGCTGAATACAGGGGGCGATTCACCCCTCCACTTT. Translated: CASSQDPSLNTGGDSPLHF.

This clone occurred once. The V and J genes are TRBV29-1 and TRBJ1-5; D unclear. In germline, CDR1 is SQVTM, CDR2 ANQGSEA. The CDR3 contains 9 residues. The CDR3 nucleotides are TGCAGACGGACTACGACCCAGCATTTT. The encoded protein is CRRTTTQHF.